Listed here are 28 T cell receptor beta chains from one sample, sequenced in a study of T cell changes during pregnancy in multiple sclerosis. Profiled with immunoSEQ multiplex PCR; TCRdb holds only in-frame clones, not every one. This sample yields approximately 42,000 clones, of which approximately 81% are seen a single time; 0.55% to 0.65% belongs to the top ten. The source material was CD4+ T cells from peripheral blood mononuclear cells, sampled before pregnancy. The source of these receptors is a female donor with multiple sclerosis, enrolled in a pregnancy study.

The genes are TRBV5-1 and TRBJ1-1, with D possibly matching TRBD1 (6 bases). V lost 4 bases to trimming and J lost 8 bases, with 18 bases between them. Germline lookup yields CDR1 SGHRS and CDR2 YFSETQ. This CDR3 has 14 amino acids. The CDR3 nucleotides read TGCGCCAGCAGCCGGGGGGCAGAAGGAGCCGAAGCTTTCTTT. Its protein is CASSRGAEGAEAFF.

The rearrangement links TRBV6-6 to TRBJ2-5, with D possibly matching TRBD1 (5 bases). The length of the CDR3 is 14 residues. The germline V gene encodes CDR1 MNHNY and CDR2 SVGAGI (reference sequence). V lost 6 bases and J lost 4, with 15 bases in between. CDR3 loop: CASSKGDSGETQYF. In DNA form, the CDR3 reads TGTGCCAGCAGCAAAGGGGATTCTGGAGAGACCCAGTACTTC.

The chain couples TRBV11-2 to TRBJ2-7, with a possible D match to TRBD1 (6 bases). Trimming pared 5 bases from V and 1 base from J, leaving 24 bases between. This CDR3 has 18 amino acids. The V gene's germline CDR1 is SGHAT and CDR2 FQNNGV. The CDR3 is CASSPLGRVRGQSYEQYF. DNA of the CDR3: TGTGCCAGCAGCCCCCTCGGTAGAGTCAGGGGACAATCCTACGAGCAGTACTTC. Full variable domain (rest looked up from reference TRBV11-2 and TRBJ2-7): EAGVAQSPRYKIIEKRQSVAFWCNPISGHATLYWYQQILGQGPKLLIQFQNNGVVDDSQLPKDRFSAERLKGVDSTLKIQPAKLEDSAVYLCASSPLGRVRGQSYEQYFGPGTRLTVT.

The V and J genes are TRBV7-7 and TRBJ2-1, with 7 positions matching TRBD1. Per the germline V gene, CDR1 is SSHAT and CDR2 is FNYEAQ (reference sequence). The V segment lost 4 bases and the J segment 0 bases; nucleotides outside the gene matches: 3. The length of the CDR3 is 15 residues. CDR3 loop: CASSSTGSSYNEQFF. In DNA, the CDR3 is TGTGCCAGCAGCTCGACAGGGTCCTCCTACAATGAGCAGTTCTTC.

The J gene is TRBJ1-1, the V gene TRBV6-6; 7 bases line up with TRBD1. The CDR3 contains 13 residues. V lost 6 bases, J lost 7 bases, and 8 bases stayed unmatched. Germline CDR1 reads MNHNY; CDR2 reads SVGAGI (reference sequence). CDR3 nucleotides: TGTGCCAGCAGCTCGACAGGGCCCAATGAAGCTTTCTTT. Amino acid sequence: CASSSTGPNEAFF.

Points on this clone: In the same sample, other DNA sequences code for this CDR3. V is TRBV9 and J is TRBJ1-1, with a tentative D call TRBD1 (5 bases). The CDR3 runs 16 residues. Germline V gene lookup returns CDR1 SGDLS and CDR2 YYNGEE. V lost 4 bases to trimming and J lost 0 bases, with 16 bases between them. CDR3 sequence reads: CASSTPRGGLNTEAFF. The CDR3 region has the DNA TGTGCCAGCAGCACCCCCCGCGGGGGATTGAACACTGAAGCTTTCTTT.

The chain has TRBV9 and TRBJ2-5, with D perhaps TRBD1 (5 bases). The CDR3 covers 16 residues. V was clipped by 2 bases and J by 2 bases, with 16 bases between them. From germline, CDR1 is SGDLS and CDR2 YYNGEE. The CDR3 nucleotides read TGTGCCAGCAGCGTTAGTGCGCGACAGCTACAAGAGACCCAGTACTTC. Protein sequence: CASSVSARQLQETQYF.

This clone has just a few counts. The J gene is TRBJ2-3, the V gene TRBV29-1; 10 bases agree with TRBD1. V trimming: 7 bases; J trimming: 4 bases; junction bases outside the gene matches: 5. CDR3 length: 13 amino acids. CDR1 and CDR2 from the germline V gene are SQVTM and ANQGSEA. The CDR3 DNA follows: TGCAGCGCCCTAGGACAGGGGGCAGATACGCAGTATTTT. Protein sequence: CSALGQGADTQYF.

This chain links TRBV2 with TRBJ2-1; D gene unclear. The CDR3 consists of 12 residues. Germline values: CDR1 SNHLY, CDR2 FYNNEI. V shed 6 bases and J shed 8 bases, with 11 bases lying between them. The CDR3 bases are TGTGCCAGCAGGGCCACTAACGATGAGCAGTTCTTC. It encodes CASRATNDEQFF.

The V and J genes are TRBV19 and TRBJ1-2; a possible D gene is TRBD1 (6 bases). V was cut by 6 bases and J by 4 bases, with 12 bases left in between. The CDR3 spans 13 residues. Germline CDR1 and CDR2: LNHDA and SQIVND (reference sequence). CDR3 nucleotides: TGTGCCAGTAGCTCCCGGGACACCTATGGCTACACCTTC. This sequence encodes CASSSRDTYGYTF.

The chain is built from TRBV21-1 and TRBJ2-7; TRBD2 is the table's D call and was not checked against the DNA. TRBV21-1 is deemed a pseudogene. The CDR3 consists of 21 residues. The CDR3 nucleotides read TGTGCCAGCAGCAAATGGGTCCCTCTCCGGATCGAGCGGGCCCCCCCCTACGAGCAGTACTTC. It codes for CASSKWVPLRIERAPPYEQYF.

As concerns this clone: Other DNA variants within this sample encode the same CDR3. The gene calls are TRBV6-1 and TRBJ2-5; 11 nucleotides agree with TRBD2. The J segment lost 4 bases and the V segment lost 4 bases, leaving 11 bases of the junction unmatched. Germline CDR1 reads MNHNS; CDR2 reads SASEGT. CDR3 length: 17 residues. CDR3 in amino acids: CASSVGSGRAWGETQYF. The CDR3, as DNA: TGTGCCAGCAGTGTAGGTAGCGGGAGGGCCTGGGGAGAGACCCAGTACTTC.

This rearrangement joins TRBV30 to TRBJ1-5; TRBD1 aligns across 8 bases. The CDR3 contains 13 residues. CDR1 GTSNPN and CDR2 SVGIG come from the germline V gene (reference sequence). With 5 bases clipped from V and 5 bases from J, the junction kept 5 bases outside the gene matches. CDR3 amino acids: CAWAQGADQPQHF. CDR3 DNA sequence: TGTGCCTGGGCTCAGGGGGCCGATCAGCCCCAGCATTTT.

The chain combines TRBV7-2 with TRBJ2-7; 7 bases line up with TRBD1. The CDR3 loop spans 15 amino acids. Germline assignment: CDR1 SGHTA and CDR2 FQGNSA. V was clipped by 4 bases and J by 3 bases; unmatched bases: 9. CDR3 in DNA: TGTGCCAGCAGCTCCCAGACAGGGAAAAACTACGAGCAGTACTTC. Its protein is CASSSQTGKNYEQYF. The full variable domain, its missing parts supplied by reference TRBV7-2 and TRBJ2-7, is GAGVSQSPSNKVTEKGKDVELRCDPISGHTALYWYRQSLGQGLEFLIYFQGNSAPDKSGLPSDRFSAERTGGSVSTLTIQRTQQEDSAVYLCASSSQTGKNYEQYFGPGTRLTVT.

This chain links TRBV11-2 with TRBJ2-6; weak D call: TRBD1 (6 bases). The CDR3 is 15 amino acids. Trimming pared 6 bases from V and 4 bases from J, leaving 13 bases between. Germline-derived CDR1 and CDR2 are SGHAT and FQNNGV. CDR3 in amino acids: CASRAPGVGANVLTF. The CDR3 coding sequence is TGTGCCAGCAGAGCCCCAGGGGTCGGGGCCAACGTCCTGACTTTC. The full variable domain, its missing parts supplied by reference TRBV11-2 and TRBJ2-6, is EAGVAQSPRYKIIEKRQSVAFWCNPISGHATLYWYQQILGQGPKLLIQFQNNGVVDDSQLPKDRFSAERLKGVDSTLKIQPAKLEDSAVYLCASRAPGVGANVLTFGAGSRLTVL.

The J gene is TRBJ1-3, the V gene TRBV5-1; 8 positions match TRBD1. Germline-derived CDR1 and CDR2 are SGHRS and YFSETQ. The length of the CDR3 is 15 residues. Trimming took 0 bases from V and 4 from J; bases not matched to a gene: 3. In DNA form, the CDR3 reads TGCGCCAGCAGCTTGGCAGGGGGCTTGGGAAACACCATATATTTT. The encoded protein is CASSLAGGLGNTIYF.

The V and J genes are TRBV5-1 and TRBJ2-3; tentative D call: TRBD2 (6 bases). Germline V gene lookup returns CDR1 SGHRS and CDR2 YFSETQ. V gave up 4 bases and J gave up 0 bases, with 12 bases separating them. There are 15 residues in the CDR3. The CDR3 sequence: CASSTPGTSTDTQYF. The CDR3 DNA is TGCGCCAGCAGCACCCCCGGGACTAGCACAGATACGCAGTATTTT. Drawing the rest from reference TRBV5-1 and TRBJ2-3, the complete variable domain is KAGVTQTPRYLIKTRGQQVTLSCSPISGHRSVSWYQQTPGQGLQFLFEYFSETQRNKGNFPGRFSGRQFSNSRSEMNVSTLELGDSALYLCASSTPGTSTDTQYFGPGTRLTVL.

The V call is TRBV7-2, the J call TRBJ1-1; TRBD1 agrees at 8 bases. This CDR3 contains 15 residues. V trimming: 3 bases; J trimming: 6 bases; junction bases outside the gene matches: 9. In germline, CDR1 is SGHTA, CDR2 FQGNSA. CDR3 nucleotide sequence: TGTGCCAGCAGCTTTTTCCAGGGGGCAGGCGCTGAAGCTTTCTTT. Residues: CASSFFQGAGAEAFF.

This clone was recorded once. The rearrangement joins TRBV19 to TRBJ2-7; 12 nucleotides match TRBD2. This CDR3 is 19 amino acids long. Germline V gene data show CDR1 as LNHDA and CDR2 as SQIVND (reference sequence). Germline trimming cut 5 bases from V and 4 bases from J; bases unmatched to any gene: 18. In DNA form, the CDR3 reads TGTGCCAGTAGTCCTCAAAAATCTAGCGGGAGGGCGAGGCGGTACGAGCAGTACTTC. Its translation: CASSPQKSSGRARRYEQYF.

Here the CDR3 DNA reads TGTGCCAGCAGTTTAGCGGGGGGGTCGAATGAGCAGTTCTTC. Its translation is CASSLAGGSNEQFF. The chain uses TRBV6-4 and TRBJ2-1; 11 positions agree with TRBD2. CDR3 length: 14 residues. The V gene end was trimmed by 5 bases and the J gene end by 7 bases; junction bases not matched to a gene: 4. Per the germline V gene, CDR1 is MRHNA and CDR2 is SNTAGT.

This chain links TRBV7-9 with TRBJ1-1; possibly TRBD1 for D (6 bases). In germline, CDR1 is SEHNR, CDR2 FQNEAQ (reference sequence). Trimming cost V 8 bases and J 3 bases, with 16 bases left between them. CDR3 size: 14 residues. CDR3 in DNA: TGTGCCAGCGGACCCTCGCGGGGGCACACTGAAGCTTTCTTT. Its translation is CASGPSRGHTEAFF.

This clone was seen a single time. This chain uses TRBV6-6 with TRBJ1-1; no definite D call. Germline values: CDR1 MNHNY, CDR2 SVGAGI (reference sequence). CDR3 length: 14 residues. Trimming stripped 0 bases from V and 6 bases from J, with 11 bases between. This CDR3 reads CASSYSRAAAEAFF. The CDR3 DNA reads as TGTGCCAGCAGTTACTCGAGGGCGGCGGCTGAAGCTTTCTTT.

This rearrangement joins TRBV6-5 to TRBJ1-2; TRBD1 is a possible D gene (5 bases). In germline, CDR1 is MNHEY, CDR2 SVGAGI. The CDR3 has 15 residues. The ends were cut back, 6 bases at V and 4 bases at J, with 18 bases in the middle. The CDR3 DNA is TGTGCCAGCAGCCGATTCTTGGGGGGTGGCTATGGCTACACCTTC. Translation: CASSRFLGGGYGYTF.

The rearrangement links TRBV28 to TRBJ2-7, with a weak D call TRBD1 (6 bases). The CDR3 has 15 amino acids. V shed 9 bases and J shed 3 bases, with 21 bases lying between them. In germline, CDR1 is MDHEN, CDR2 SYDVKM. The CDR3 sequence is CASSGAGFLGYEQYF. The CDR3 DNA sequence: TGTGCCAGTTCAGGGGCAGGGTTTTTGGGCTACGAGCAGTACTTC.

The chain has TRBV7-8 and TRBJ1-2; 7 bases agree with TRBD1. The CDR3 length is 14 residues. V lost 3 bases and J lost 4; bases outside the gene matches: 5. Germline CDR1 reads SGHVS; CDR2 reads FQNEAQ. CDR3 residues: CASSFTGVGYGYTF. The CDR3, as DNA: TGTGCCAGCAGCTTTACAGGGGTGGGCTATGGCTACACCTTC.

V gene TRBV10-3 combines with J gene TRBJ1-2; D remains unclear. Trimming removed 3 bases at V and 2 bases at J, with 7 bases between. The CDR3 covers 13 residues. Germline values: CDR1 ENHRY, CDR2 SYGVKD. Here the CDR3 reads CAISDYSNYGYTF. CDR3 bases: TGTGCCATCAGTGATTACTCCAACTATGGCTACACCTTC.

Here the CDR3 DNA reads TGTGCCGCCGGGCGGGGGAACACCGGGGAGCTGTTTTTT. It yields the protein CAAGRGNTGELFF. V is TRBV10-3 and J is TRBJ2-2; a possible D gene is TRBD2 (6 bases). CDR1 is ENHRY, CDR2 SYGVKD, per germline. V lost 11 bases, J lost 1 base, and 11 bases lay in between. This CDR3 comprises 13 residues.

The chain uses TRBV7-8 and TRBJ1-2, with TRBD1 matching over 7 bases. The germline CDR1 and CDR2 sequences are SGHVS and FQNEAQ. After removal of 6 bases from V and 4 bases from J, the junction contained 5 bases not matched to a gene. The CDR3 sequence is 13 residues long. The CDR3 spells CASSQGQLYGYTF. CDR3 coding DNA: TGTGCCAGCAGTCAGGGACAGCTCTATGGCTACACCTTC.